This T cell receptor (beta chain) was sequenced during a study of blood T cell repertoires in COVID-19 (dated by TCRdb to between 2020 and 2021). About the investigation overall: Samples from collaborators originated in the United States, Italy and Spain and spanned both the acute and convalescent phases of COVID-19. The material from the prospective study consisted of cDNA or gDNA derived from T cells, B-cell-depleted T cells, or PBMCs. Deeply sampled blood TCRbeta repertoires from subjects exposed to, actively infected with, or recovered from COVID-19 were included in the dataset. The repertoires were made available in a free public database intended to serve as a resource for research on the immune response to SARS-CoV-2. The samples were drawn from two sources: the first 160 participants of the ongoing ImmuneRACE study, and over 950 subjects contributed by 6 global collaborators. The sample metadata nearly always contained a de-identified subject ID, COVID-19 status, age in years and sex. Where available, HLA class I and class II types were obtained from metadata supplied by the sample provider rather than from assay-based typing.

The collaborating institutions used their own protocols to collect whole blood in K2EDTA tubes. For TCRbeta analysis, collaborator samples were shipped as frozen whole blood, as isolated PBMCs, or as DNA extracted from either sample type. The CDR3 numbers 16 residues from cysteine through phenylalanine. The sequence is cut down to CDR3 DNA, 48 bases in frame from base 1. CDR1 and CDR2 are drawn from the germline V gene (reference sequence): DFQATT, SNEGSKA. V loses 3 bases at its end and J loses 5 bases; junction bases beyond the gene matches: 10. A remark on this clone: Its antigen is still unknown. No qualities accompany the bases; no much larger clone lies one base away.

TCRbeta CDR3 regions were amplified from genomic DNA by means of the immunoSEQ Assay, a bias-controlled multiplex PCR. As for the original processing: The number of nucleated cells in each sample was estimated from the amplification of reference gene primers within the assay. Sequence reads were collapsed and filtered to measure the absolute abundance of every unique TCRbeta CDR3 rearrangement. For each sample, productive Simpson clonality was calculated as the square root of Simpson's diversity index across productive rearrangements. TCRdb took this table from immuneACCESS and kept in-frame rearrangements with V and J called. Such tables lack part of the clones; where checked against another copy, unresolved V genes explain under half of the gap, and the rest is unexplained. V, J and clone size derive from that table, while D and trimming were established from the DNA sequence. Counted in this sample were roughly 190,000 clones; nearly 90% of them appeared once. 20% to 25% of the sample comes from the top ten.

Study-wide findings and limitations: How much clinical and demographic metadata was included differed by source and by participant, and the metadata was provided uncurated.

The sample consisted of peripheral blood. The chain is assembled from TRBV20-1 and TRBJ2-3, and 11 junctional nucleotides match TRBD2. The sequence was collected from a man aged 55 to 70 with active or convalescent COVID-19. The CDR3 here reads CSASQLTSGVIDTQYF. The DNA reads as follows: TGCAGTGCTAGTCAACTGACTAGCGGGGTTATAGATACGCAGTATTTT.